There are many counts of the clone carrying this T cell receptor (beta chain). This specimen belongs to a study of T cells in Graves' hyperthyroidism and ophthalmopathy. Amplification yielded TCR beta CDR3 regions, with RNA transcripts as the source. A first-round RT-PCR of the TCR CDR3 used the HTBI primer set. From the multiplex PCR reads, TCRdb called clonotypes with MiXCR, one entry per CDR3 protein. The repertoire holds about 350,000 distinct CDR3 sequences, with 15% to 20% as singletons. Using over 8.5 ml of fresh peripheral blood, PBMCs were prepared. CDR1 is SQVTM and CDR2 is ANQGSEA in the germline V gene. The ends were cut back, 5 bases at V and 5 bases at J, with 17 bases in the middle. This CDR3 is 14 amino acids long.

The specimen sequenced was blood. The receptor was isolated from a woman aged 25-40 years with Graves' hyperthyroidism that later progressed to Graves' ophthalmopathy. The chain is built from TRBV29-1 and TRBJ2-3, with D uncertain. The CDR3 region is CSVLVHMRQDTQYF. The CDR3 nucleotides read TGCAGCGTTTTGGTACACATGCGGCAAGATACGCAGTATTTT.